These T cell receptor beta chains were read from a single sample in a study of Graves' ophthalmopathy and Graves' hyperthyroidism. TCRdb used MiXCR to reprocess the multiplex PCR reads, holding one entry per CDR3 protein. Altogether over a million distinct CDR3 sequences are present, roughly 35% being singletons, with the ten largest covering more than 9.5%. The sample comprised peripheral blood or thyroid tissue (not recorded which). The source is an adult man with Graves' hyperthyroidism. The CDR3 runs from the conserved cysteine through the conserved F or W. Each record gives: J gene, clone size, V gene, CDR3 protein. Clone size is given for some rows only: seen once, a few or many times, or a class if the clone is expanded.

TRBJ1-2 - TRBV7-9 CASSLFSDRHYGYTF
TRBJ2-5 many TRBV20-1 CSARVRDGGTQYF
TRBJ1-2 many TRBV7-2 CASSFWSSGYTF
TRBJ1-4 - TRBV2 CASSDHRGTTTNEKLFF
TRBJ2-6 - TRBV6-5 CASSYSISSSGANVLTF
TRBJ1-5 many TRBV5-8 CASSGGQGSGNQPQHF
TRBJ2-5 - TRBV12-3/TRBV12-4 CASSPGTRVYQETQYF
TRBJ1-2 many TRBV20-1 CSAELGGPLNYGYTF
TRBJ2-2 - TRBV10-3 CASDRGGQDTGELFF
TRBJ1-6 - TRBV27 CASSPTSFPPHF
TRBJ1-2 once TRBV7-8 CASSQGQGGSGYTF
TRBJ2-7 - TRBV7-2 CASSWTGGSSYEQYF
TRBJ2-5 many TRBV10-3 CAISGKEGTFQETQYF
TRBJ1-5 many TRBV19 CASTSGGILQPQHF
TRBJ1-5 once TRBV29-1 CAWSVMDYQPQHF
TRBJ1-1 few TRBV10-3 CAISEVGDTEAFF
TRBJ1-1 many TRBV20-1 CSARDRLGTLNTEAFF
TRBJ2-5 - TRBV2 CASRSGLAGGQETQYF
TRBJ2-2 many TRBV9 CASSVASRVGGELFF
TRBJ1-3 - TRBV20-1 CSALKPGNTIYF
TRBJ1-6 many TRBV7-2 CASSLLTSPLHF
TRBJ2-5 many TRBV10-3 CATTTGQETQYF
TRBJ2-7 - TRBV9 CTSSSGGDSQYF
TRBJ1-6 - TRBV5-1 CASTRRGGNSPLHF
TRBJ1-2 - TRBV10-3 CAIVRDRSSEDGYTF
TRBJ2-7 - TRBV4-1 CASSQGSDQYF
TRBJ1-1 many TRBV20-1 CSAPPLAQGATEAFF
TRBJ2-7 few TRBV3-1 CASSQGGTWSREQYF
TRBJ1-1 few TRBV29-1 CSVTIGTGFHGSRDTEAFF
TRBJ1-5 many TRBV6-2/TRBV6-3 CASGGEDSNQPQHF
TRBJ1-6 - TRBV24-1 CATSVRTGSYNSPLHF
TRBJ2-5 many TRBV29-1 CSVEVVIGRETQYF
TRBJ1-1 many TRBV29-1 CSVARNTEAFF
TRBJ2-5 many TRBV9 CASSVGQGAGETQYF
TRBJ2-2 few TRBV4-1 CASSQGSGGANTGELFF
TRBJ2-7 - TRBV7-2 CASSLRPGTGSYEQYF
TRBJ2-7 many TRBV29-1 CSVEGGHDSYEQYF
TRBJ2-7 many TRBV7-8 CASSIDRGLSFEQYF
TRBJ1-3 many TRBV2 CASSESGNTIYF
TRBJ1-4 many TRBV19 CASSILDRKNEKLFF